This T cell receptor beta chain was sequenced for a study of T cells in Graves' hyperthyroidism and ophthalmopathy. TCR beta CDR3 regions were amplified from RNA transcripts. A set of HTBI primers served as the primers for a first-round RT-PCR of the TCR CDR3. TCRdb called the multiplex PCR reads again in MiXCR, with one record for every CDR3 protein. The table has approximately 560,000 distinct CDR3 sequences, 15% to 19% seen once. CDR3 length equals 17 residues. From germline, CDR1 is LNHNV and CDR2 YYDKDF (reference sequence). With 0 bases clipped from V and 1 base from J, the junction kept 2 bases outside the gene matches. A word on this clonotype: Antigen: not known.

The study, taken as a whole, reports: Researchers found most expanded thyroid clonotypes above 0.001 in blood as well.

Sequencing was done on a sample of blood. The TCR was taken from a woman aged 25 to 39 with Graves' hyperthyroidism. This chain joins TRBV15 and TRBJ2-2; the match to TRBD2 covers 10 bases. Here the CDR3 DNA reads TGTGCCACCAGCAGAGATCGACTAGCGGGGAACACCGGGGAGCTGTTTTTT. Amino acids: CATSRDRLAGNTGELFF.